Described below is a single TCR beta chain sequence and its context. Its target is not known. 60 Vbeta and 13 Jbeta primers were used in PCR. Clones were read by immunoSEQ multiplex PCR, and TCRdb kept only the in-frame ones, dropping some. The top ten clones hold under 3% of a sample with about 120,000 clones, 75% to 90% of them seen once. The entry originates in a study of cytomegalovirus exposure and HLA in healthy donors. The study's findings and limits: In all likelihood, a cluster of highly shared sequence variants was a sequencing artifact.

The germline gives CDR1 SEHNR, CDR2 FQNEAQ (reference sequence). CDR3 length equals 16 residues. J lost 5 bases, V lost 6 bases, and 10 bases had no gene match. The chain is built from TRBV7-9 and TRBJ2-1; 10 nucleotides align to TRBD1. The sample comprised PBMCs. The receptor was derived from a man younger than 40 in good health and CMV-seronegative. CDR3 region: CASRTDRGHINNEQFF. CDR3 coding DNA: TGTGCCAGCAGAACAGACAGGGGGCATATCAACAATGAGCAGTTCTTC. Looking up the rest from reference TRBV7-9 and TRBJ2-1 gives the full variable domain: DTGVSQNPRHKITKRGQNVTFRCDPISEHNRLYWYRQTLGQGPEFLTYFQNEAQLEKSRLLSDRFSAERPKGSFSTLEIQRTEQGDSAMYLCASRTDRGHINNEQFFGPGTRLTVL.